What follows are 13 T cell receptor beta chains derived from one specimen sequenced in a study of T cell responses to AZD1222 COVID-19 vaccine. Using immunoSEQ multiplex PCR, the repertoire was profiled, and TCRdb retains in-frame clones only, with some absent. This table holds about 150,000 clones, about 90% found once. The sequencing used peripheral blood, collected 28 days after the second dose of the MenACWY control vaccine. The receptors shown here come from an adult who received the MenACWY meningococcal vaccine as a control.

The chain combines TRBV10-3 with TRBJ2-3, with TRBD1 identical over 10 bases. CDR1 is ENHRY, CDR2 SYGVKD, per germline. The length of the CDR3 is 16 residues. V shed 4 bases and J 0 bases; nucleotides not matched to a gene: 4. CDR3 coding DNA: TGTGCCATCAGTGTCGGACAGGGGGTAAGCACAGATACGCAGTATTTT. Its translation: CAISVGQGVSTDTQYF.

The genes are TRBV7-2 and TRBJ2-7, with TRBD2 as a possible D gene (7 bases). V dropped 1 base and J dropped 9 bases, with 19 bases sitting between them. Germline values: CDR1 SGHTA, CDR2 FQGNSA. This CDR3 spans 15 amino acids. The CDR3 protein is CASSLGGGQTTLQYF. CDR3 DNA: TGTGCCAGCAGCTTAGGGGGGGGACAAACGACGCTGCAGTACTTC.

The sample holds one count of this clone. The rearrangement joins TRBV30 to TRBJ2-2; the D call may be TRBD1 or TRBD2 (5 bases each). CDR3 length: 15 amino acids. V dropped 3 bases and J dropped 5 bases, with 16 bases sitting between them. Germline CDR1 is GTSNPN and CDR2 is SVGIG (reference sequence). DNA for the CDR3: TGTGCCTGGAGCGCCCGGGGCCTTTGGACCGGGGAGCTGTTTTTT. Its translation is CAWSARGLWTGELFF.

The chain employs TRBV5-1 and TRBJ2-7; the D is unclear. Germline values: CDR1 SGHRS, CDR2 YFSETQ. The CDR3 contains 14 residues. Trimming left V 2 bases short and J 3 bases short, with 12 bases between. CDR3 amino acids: CASSLLMGGYEQYF. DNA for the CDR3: TGCGCCAGCAGCTTACTAATGGGCGGCTACGAGCAGTACTTC.

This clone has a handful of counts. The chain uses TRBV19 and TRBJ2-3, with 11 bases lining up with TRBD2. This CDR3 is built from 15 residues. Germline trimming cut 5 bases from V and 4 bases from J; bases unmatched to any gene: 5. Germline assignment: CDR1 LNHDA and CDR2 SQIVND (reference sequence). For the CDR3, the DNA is TGTGCCAGTAGTGTTAGCGGGGGGGCCCCAGATACGCAGTATTTT. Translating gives CASSVSGGAPDTQYF. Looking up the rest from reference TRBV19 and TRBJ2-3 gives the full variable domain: DGGITQSPKYLFRKEGQNVTLSCEQNLNHDAMYWYRQDPGQGLRLIYYSQIVNDFQKGDIAEGYSVSREKKESFPLTVTSAQKNPTAFYLCASSVSGGAPDTQYFGPGTRLTVL.

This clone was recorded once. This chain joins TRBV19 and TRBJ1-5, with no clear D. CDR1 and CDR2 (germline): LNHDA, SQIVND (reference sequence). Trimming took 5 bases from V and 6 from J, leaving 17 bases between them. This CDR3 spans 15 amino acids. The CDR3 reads CASSLIKEMGQPQHF. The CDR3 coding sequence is TGTGCCAGTAGTCTCATCAAAGAGATGGGTCAGCCCCAGCATTTT.

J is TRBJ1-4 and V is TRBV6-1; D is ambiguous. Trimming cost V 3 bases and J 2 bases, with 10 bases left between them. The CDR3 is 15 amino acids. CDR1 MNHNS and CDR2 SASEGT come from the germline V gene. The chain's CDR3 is CASSDTRPTNEKLFF. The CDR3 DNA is TGTGCCAGCAGTGACACTCGGCCCACTAATGAAAAACTGTTTTTT.

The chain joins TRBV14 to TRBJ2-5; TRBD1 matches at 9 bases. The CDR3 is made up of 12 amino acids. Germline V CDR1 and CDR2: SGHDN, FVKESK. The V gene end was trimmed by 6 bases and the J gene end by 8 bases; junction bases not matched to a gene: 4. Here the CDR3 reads CASSGTGNTQYF. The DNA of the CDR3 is TGTGCCAGCAGTGGGACAGGGAATACCCAGTACTTC.

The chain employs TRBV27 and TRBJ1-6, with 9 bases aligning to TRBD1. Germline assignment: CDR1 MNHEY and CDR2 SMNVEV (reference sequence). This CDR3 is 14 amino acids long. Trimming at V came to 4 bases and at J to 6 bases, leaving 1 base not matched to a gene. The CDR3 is CASSWGQGNSPLHF. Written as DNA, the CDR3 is TGTGCCAGCAGTTGGGGACAGGGTAATTCACCCCTCCACTTT.

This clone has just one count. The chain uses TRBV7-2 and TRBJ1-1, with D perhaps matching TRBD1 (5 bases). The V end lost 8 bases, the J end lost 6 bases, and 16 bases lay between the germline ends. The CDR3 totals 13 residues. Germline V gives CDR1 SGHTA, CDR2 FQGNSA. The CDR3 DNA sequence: TGTGCCAGCCGGGTGGGGGATCGATCTGAAGCTTTCTTT. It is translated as CASRVGDRSEAFF.

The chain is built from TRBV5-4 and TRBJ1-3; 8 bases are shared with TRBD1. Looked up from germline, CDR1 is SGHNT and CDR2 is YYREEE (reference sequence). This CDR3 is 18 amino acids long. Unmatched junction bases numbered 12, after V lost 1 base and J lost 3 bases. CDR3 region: CASSLTSSQGAIGNTIYF. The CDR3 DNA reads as TGTGCCAGCAGCTTGACGTCCTCCCAGGGGGCAATTGGAAACACCATATATTTT.

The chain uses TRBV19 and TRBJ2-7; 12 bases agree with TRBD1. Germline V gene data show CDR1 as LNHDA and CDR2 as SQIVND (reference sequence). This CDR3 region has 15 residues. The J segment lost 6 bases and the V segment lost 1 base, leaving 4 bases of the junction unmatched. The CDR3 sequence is CASSIVGTGGPEQYF. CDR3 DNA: TGTGCCAGTAGTATAGTGGGGACAGGGGGCCCCGAGCAGTACTTC.

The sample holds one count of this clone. CDR3 nucleotide sequence: TGTGCCAGCAGGGGTGTAACAGGGGGGAATTCACCCCTCCACTTT. It codes for CASRGVTGGNSPLHF. V is TRBV6-5 and J is TRBJ1-6; 8 bases line up with TRBD1. The V segment lost 6 bases and the J segment 7 bases; nucleotides outside the gene matches: 8. CDR1 is MNHEY and CDR2 is SVGAGI in the germline V gene. The CDR3 length is 15 residues.